This T cell receptor beta chain is from a study of shared clonotypes between healthy human individuals. Generated by immunoSEQ multiplex PCR, the TCRdb table keeps only in-frame clones and is missing some. Of about 800,000 clones in the sample, about 96% were seen once. Naive-designated CD8 cells lacked CD45RO, were positively enriched for CCR7, and omitted terminally differentiated effector memory CD45RA+ cells. J was trimmed by 3 bases and V by 3 bases; bases with no gene match: 3. The germline CDR1 and CDR2 sequences are SEHNR and FQNEAQ (reference sequence). The CDR3 loop spans 15 amino acids. Notes on this clone: The identical CDR3 is also encoded by other nucleotide sequences in the sample.

The receptor was isolated from a man between 25 and 39 years old in good health. The chain has TRBV7-9 and TRBJ2-7; 12 bases are a match to TRBD1. Sequencing was performed on naive CD8+ T cells sorted from blood. Here the CDR3 reads CASSLGQGAFYEQYF. The CDR3 DNA reads TGTGCCAGCAGCTTGGGACAGGGGGCGTTCTACGAGCAGTACTTC.